This TCR beta chain appears in the sequencing data of a study of T cell responses to AZD1222 COVID-19 vaccine. Study results and caveats: It was only a handful of AZD1222 recipients who were seropositive at baseline. Clonal diversity was possibly underestimated; the donors were predominantly white British and more often female.

TCRdb's table, derived via immunoSEQ multiplex PCR, lists solely in-frame clones and lacks some. The sample consists of approximately 99,000 clones, around 83% of them appearing once. A word on this clone: The antigen remains unidentified.

Losses at the gene ends were 4 bases for V and 0 bases for J; bases not matched to a gene: 5. Germline CDR1 is SGHVS and CDR2 is FQNEAQ. The CDR3 has 16 residues. The input for sequencing was peripheral blood, taken on day 0 of AZD1222 vaccination. The chain carries TRBV7-8 and TRBJ1-5, with 8 positions matching TRBD1. This sequence originates from an adult in good health. In DNA form, the CDR3 reads TGTGCCAGCAGCTCACCGGGACAGGCTAGCAATCAGCCCCAGCATTTT. This sequence encodes CASSSPGQASNQPQHF.